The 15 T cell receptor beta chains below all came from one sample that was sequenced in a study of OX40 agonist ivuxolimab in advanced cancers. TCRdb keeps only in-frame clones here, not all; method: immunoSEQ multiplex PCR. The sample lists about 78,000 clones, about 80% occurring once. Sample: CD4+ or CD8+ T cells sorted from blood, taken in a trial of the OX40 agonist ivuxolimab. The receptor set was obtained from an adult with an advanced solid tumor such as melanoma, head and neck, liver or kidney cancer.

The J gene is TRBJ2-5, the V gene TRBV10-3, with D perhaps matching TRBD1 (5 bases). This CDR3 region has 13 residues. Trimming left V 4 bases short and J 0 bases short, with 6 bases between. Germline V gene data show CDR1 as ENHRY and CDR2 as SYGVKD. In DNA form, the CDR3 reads TGTGCCATCAGTGGGACAAACCAAGAGACCCAGTACTTC. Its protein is CAISGTNQETQYF.

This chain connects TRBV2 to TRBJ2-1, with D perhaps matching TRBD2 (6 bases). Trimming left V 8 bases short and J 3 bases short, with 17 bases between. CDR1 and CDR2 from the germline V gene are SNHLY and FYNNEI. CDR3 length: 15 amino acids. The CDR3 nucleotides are TGTGCCAGCGGACTGGAGGGAACTAACTACAATGAGCAGTTCTTC. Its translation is CASGLEGTNYNEQFF.

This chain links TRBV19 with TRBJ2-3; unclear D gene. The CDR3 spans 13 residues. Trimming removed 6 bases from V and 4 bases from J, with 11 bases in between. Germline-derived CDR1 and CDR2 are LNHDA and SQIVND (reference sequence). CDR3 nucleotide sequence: TGTGCCAGTAGATCGGCTAGTCCAGATACGCAGTATTTT. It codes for CASRSASPDTQYF.

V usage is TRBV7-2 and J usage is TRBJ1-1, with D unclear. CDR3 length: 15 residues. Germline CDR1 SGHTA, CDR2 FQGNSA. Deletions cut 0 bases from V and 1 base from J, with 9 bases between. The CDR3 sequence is CASSLAGHPNTEAFF. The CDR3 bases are TGTGCCAGCAGCTTAGCGGGTCACCCGAACACTGAAGCTTTCTTT.

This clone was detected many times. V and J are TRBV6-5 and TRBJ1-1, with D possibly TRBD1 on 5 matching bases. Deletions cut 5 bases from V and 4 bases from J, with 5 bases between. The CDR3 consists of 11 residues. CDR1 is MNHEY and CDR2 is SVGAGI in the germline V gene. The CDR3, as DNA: TGTGCCAGCAGTGGGGGCACTGAAGCTTTCTTT. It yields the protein CASSGGTEAFF.

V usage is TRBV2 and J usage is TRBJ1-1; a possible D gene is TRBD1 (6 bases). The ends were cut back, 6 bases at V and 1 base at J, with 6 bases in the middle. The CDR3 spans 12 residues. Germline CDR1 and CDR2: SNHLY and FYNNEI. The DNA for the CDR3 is TGTGCCAGCAGGGGACAGAACACTGAAGCTTTCTTT. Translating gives CASRGQNTEAFF.

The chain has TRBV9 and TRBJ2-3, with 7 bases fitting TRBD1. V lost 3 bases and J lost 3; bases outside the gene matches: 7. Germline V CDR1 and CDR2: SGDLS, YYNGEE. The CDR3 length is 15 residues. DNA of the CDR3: TGTGCCAGCAGCGCCAGACAGGGTAATACAGATACGCAGTATTTT. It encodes CASSARQGNTDTQYF.

CDR3 sequence (DNA): TGTGCCAGCAGTGAAGGCGGCGGCTATGGCTACACCTTC. Translating it yields CASSEGGGYGYTF. This chain links TRBV6-1 with TRBJ1-2; no firm D call. The CDR3 runs 13 residues. V lost 1 base and J 4 bases, leaving 7 bases between the germline ends. Germline values: CDR1 MNHNS, CDR2 SASEGT.

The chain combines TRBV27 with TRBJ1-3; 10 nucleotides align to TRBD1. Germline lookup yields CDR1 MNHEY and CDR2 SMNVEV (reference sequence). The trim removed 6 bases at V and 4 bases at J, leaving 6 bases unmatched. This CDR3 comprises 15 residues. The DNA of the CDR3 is TGTGCCAGCAGAAGACAGGGGGCGTCAGGAAACACCATATATTTT. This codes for CASRRQGASGNTIYF.

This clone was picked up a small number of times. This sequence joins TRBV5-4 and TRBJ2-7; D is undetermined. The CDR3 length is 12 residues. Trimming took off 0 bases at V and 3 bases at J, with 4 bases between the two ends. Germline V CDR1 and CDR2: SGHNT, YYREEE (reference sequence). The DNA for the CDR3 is TGTGCCAGCAGCTTGGAGGGCTACGAGCAGTACTTC. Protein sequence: CASSLEGYEQYF.

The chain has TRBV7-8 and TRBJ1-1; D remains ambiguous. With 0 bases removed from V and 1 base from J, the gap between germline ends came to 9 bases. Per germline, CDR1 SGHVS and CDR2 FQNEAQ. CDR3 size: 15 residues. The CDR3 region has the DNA TGTGCCAGCAGCTTAGCAGGGAATGGGAACACTGAAGCTTTCTTT. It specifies CASSLAGNGNTEAFF.

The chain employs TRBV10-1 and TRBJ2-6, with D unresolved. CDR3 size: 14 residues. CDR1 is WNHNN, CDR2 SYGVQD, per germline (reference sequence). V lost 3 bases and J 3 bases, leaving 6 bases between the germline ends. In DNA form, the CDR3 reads TGCGCCAGCAGTGATTCGGTTGGGGCCAACGTCCTGACTTTC. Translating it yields CASSDSVGANVLTF.

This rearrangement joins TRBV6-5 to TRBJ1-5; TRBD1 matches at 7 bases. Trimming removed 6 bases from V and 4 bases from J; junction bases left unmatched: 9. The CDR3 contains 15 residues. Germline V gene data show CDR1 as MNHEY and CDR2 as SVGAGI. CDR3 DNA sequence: TGTGCCAGCAGGCCTCTTGACAGGGATAATCAGCCCCAGCATTTT. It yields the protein CASRPLDRDNQPQHF.

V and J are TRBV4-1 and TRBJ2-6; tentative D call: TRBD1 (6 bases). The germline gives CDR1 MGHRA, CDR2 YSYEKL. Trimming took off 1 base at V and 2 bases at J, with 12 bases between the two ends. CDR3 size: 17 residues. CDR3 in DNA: TGCGCCAGCAGCCAAGCTACAGGGTCTACTGGGGCCAACGTCCTGACTTTC. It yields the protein CASSQATGSTGANVLTF.

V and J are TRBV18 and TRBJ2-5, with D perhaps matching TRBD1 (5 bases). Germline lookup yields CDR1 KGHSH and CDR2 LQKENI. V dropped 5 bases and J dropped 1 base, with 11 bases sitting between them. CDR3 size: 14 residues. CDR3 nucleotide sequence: TGTGCCAGCTCAACCAGGGTTTCCCAAGAGACCCAGTACTTC. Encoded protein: CASSTRVSQETQYF.